Listed here are 4 T cell receptor beta chains from one sample, sequenced in a study of response to subunit inactivated influenza vaccine. TCRdb fed the RT-PCR reads into MiXCR, producing one record per CDR3 protein. The sample yields almost 250,000 distinct CDR3 sequences, 12% seen once. The sequenced sample was non-naive T cells sorted from PBMCs, obtained approximately 15 days before vaccination. The receptors were gathered from a man aged 50 or older who received an inactivated influenza vaccine.

The chain recombines TRBV5-6 with TRBJ1-2; 8 bases agree with TRBD1. CDR1 is SGHDT, CDR2 YYEEEE, per germline. V shed 0 bases and J 5 bases; nucleotides not matched to a gene: 6. CDR3 size: 15 residues. CDR3 residues: CASSLDRGALYGYTF. CDR3 coding DNA: TGTGCCAGCAGCTTGGACAGGGGGGCTCTTTATGGCTACACCTTC.

This clonotype was counted only a few times. V gene TRBV5-6 combines with J gene TRBJ2-5; no reliable D call. Germline V gene lookup returns CDR1 SGHDT and CDR2 YYEEEE. This CDR3 spans 13 amino acids. Trimming left V 0 bases short and J 9 bases short, with 12 bases between. The DNA of the CDR3 is TGTGCCAGCAGCTTGGGTGATAGGATGGCCCAGTACTTC. Amino acid sequence: CASSLGDRMAQYF.

V gene TRBV6-5 combines with J gene TRBJ2-7; D is possibly TRBD2 (7 bases). Germline loops: CDR1 MNHEY, CDR2 SVGAGI. The CDR3 is made up of 13 amino acids. Trimming removed 4 bases at V and 3 bases at J, with 10 bases between. The DNA of the CDR3 is TGTGCCAGCAGTTTGGGGGGGCTCTACGAGCAGTACTTC. Translation gives CASSLGGLYEQYF.

The chain links TRBV15 to TRBJ1-5; D not resolved. CDR1 is LNHNV and CDR2 is YYDKDF in the germline V gene (reference sequence). The CDR3 has 13 amino acids. V gave up 0 bases and J gave up 7 bases, with 7 bases separating them. CDR3 residues: CATSREVGQPQHF. The CDR3 DNA reads as TGTGCCACCAGCAGAGAGGTGGGGCAGCCCCAGCATTTT.